The sequence of this TCR beta chain was determined in a study of identical twins' blood T cells. General study points: Twins shared more top CDR3 clonotypes than unrelated donors did.

A previously described protocol, modified, built RNA-based TCR cDNA libraries. Each CDR3 protein gets one entry after TCRdb re-called the 5' RACE reads with MiXCR. The data show about 370,000 distinct CDR3 sequences, about 28% seen once. This clonotype was found many times. Antigen: not known. The specimen was PBMCs. The receptor's source is a woman between 18 and 49 years old in good health.

CDR3 sequence (DNA): TGCAGTGCTAGAGAGCGTACAGGGATAGCTGGAAACACCATATATTTT. It encodes CSARERTGIAGNTIYF. The chain has TRBV20-1 and TRBJ1-3, with D tentatively TRBD1 (6 bases). V was trimmed by 0 bases and J by 2 bases, leaving 14 bases between them. The CDR3 contains 16 residues. Per the germline V gene, CDR1 is DFQATT and CDR2 is SNEGSKA (reference sequence).